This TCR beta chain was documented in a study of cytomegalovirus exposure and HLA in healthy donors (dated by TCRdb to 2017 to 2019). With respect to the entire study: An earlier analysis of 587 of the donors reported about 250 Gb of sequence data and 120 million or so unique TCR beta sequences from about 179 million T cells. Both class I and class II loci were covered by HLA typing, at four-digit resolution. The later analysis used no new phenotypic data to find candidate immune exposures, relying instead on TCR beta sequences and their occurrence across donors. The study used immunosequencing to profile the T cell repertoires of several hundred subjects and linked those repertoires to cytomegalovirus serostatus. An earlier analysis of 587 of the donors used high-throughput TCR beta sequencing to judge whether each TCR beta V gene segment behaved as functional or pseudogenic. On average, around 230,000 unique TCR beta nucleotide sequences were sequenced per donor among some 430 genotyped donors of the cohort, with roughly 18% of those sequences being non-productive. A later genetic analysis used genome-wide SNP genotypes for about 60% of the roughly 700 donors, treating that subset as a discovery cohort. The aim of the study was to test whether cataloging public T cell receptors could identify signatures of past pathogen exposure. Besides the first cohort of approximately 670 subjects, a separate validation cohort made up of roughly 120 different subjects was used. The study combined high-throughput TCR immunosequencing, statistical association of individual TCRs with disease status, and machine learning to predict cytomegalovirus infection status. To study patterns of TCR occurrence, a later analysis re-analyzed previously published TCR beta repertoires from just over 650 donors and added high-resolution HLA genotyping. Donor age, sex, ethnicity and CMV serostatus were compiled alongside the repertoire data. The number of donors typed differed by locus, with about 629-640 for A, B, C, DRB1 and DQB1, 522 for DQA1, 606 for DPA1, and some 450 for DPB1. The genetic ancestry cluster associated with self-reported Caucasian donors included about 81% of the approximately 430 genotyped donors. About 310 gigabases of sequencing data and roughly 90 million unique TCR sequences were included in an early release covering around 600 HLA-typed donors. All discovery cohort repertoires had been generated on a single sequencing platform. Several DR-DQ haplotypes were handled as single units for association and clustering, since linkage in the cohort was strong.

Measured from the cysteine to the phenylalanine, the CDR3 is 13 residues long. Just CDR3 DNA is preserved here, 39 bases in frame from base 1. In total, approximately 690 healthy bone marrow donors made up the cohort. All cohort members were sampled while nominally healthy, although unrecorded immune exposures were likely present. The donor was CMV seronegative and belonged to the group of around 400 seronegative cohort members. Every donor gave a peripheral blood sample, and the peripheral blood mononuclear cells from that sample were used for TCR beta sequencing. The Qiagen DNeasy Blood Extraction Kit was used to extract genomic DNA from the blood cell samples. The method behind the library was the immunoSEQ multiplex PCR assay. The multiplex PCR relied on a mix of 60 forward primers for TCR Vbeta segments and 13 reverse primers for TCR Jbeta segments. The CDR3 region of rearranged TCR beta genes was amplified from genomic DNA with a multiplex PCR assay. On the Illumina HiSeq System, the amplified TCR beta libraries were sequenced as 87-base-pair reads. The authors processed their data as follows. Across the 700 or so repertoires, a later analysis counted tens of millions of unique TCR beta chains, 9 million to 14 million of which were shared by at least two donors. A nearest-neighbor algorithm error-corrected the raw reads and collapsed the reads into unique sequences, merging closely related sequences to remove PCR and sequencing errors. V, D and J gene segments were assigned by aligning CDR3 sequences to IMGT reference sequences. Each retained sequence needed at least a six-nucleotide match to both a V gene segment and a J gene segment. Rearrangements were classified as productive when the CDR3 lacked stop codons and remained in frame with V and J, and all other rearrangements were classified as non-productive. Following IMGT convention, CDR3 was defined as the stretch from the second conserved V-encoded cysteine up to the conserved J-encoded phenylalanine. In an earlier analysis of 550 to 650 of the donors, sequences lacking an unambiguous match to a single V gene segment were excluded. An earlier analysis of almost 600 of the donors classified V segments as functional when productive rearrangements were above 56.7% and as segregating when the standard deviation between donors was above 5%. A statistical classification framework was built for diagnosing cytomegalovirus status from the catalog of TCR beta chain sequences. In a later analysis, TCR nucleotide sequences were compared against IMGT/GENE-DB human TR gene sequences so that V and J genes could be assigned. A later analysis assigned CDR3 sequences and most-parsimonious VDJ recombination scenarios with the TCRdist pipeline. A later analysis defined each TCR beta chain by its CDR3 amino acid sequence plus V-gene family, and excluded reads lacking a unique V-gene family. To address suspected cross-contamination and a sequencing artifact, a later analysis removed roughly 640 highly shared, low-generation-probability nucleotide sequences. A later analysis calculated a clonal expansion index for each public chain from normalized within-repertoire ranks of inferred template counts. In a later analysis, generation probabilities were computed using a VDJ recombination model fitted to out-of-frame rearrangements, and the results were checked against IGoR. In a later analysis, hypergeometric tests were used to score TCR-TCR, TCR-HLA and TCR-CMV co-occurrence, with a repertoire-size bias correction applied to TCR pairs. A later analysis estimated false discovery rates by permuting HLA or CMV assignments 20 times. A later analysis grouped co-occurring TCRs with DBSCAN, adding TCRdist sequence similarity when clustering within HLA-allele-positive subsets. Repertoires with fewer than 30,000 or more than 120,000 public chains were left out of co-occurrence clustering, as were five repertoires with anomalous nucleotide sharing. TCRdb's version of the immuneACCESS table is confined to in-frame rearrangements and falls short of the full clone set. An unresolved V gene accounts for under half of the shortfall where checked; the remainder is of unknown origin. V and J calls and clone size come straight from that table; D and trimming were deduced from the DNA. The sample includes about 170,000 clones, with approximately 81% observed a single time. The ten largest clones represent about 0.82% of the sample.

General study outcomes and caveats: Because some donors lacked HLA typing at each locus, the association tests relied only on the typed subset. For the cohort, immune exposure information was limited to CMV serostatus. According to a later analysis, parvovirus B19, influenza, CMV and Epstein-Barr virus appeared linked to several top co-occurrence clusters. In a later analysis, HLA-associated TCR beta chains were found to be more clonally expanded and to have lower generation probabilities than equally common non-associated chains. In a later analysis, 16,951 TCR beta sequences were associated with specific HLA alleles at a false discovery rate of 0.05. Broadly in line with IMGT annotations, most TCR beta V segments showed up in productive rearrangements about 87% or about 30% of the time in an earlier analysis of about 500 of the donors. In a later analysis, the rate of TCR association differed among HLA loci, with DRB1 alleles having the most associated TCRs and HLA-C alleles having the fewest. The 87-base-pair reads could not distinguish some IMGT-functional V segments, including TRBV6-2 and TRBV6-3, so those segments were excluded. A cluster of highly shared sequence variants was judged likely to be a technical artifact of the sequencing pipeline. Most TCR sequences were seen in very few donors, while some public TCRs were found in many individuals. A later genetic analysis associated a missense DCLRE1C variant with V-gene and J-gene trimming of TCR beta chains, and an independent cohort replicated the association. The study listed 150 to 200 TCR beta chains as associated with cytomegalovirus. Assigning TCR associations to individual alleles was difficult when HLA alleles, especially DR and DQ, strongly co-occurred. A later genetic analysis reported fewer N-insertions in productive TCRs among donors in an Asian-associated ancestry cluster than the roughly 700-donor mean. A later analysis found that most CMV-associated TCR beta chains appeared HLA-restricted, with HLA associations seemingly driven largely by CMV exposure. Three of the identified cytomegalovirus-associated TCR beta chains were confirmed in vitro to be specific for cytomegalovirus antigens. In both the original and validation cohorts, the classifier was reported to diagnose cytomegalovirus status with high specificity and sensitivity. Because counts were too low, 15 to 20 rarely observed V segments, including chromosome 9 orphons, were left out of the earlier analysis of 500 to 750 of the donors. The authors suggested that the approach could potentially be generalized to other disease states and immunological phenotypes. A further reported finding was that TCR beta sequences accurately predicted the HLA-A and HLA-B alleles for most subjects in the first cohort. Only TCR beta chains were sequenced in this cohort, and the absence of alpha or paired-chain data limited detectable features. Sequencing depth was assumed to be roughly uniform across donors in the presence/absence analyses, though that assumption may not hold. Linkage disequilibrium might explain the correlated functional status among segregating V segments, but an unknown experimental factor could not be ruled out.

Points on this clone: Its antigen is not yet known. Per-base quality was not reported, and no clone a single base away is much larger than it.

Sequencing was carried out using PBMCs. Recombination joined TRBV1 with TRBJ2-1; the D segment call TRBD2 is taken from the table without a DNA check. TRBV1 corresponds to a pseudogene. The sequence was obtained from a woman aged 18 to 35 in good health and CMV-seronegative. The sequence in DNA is TGCACCAGCAGAGAATTGCGGAACAATGAGCAGTTCTTC. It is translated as CTSRELRNNEQFF.